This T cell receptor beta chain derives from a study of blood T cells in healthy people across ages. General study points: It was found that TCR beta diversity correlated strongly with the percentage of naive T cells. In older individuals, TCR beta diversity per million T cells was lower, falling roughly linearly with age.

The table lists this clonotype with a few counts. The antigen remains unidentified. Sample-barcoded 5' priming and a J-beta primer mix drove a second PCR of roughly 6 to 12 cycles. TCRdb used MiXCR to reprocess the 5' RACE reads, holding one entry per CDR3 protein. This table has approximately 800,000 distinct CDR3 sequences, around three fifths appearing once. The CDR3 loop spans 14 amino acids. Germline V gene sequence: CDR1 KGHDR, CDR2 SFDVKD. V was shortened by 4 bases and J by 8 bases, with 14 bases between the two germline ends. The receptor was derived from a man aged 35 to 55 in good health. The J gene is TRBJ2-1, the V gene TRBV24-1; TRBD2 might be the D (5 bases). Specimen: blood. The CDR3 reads CATSDVGLRDEQFF. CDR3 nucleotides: TGTGCCACCAGTGACGTCGGGCTGCGGGATGAGCAGTTCTTC.